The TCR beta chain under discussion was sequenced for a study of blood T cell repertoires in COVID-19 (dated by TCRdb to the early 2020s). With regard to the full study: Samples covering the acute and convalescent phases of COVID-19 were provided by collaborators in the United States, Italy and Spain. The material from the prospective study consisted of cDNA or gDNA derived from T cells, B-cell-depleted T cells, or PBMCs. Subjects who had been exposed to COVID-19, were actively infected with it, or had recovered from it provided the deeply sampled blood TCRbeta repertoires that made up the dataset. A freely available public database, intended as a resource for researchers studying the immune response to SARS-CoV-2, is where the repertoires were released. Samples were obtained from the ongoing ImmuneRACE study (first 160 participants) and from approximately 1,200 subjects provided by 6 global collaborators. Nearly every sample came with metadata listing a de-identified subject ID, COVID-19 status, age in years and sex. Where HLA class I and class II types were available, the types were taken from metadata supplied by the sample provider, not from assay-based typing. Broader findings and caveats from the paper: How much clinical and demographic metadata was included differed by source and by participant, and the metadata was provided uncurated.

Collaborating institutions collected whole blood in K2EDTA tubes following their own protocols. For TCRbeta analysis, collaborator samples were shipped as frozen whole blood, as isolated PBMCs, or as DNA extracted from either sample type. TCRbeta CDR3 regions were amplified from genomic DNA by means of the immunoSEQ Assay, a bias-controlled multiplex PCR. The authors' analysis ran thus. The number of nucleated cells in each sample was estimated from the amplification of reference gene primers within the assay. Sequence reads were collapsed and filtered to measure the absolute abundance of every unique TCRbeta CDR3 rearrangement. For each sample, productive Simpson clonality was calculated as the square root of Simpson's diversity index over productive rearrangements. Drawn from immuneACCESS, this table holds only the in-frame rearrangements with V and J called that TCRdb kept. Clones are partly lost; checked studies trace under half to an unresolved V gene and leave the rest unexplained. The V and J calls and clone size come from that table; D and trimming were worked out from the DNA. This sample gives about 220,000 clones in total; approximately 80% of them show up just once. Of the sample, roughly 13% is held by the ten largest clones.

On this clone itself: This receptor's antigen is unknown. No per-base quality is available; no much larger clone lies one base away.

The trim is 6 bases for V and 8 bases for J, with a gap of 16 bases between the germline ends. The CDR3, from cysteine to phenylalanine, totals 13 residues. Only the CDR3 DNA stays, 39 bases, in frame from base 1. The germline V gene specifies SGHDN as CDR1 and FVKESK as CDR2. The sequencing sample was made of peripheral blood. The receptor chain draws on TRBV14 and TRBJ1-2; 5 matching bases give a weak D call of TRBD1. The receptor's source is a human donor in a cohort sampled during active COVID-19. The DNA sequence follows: TGTGCCAGCAGTCGGGGGGATTCTATGGGCTACACCTTC. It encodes CASSRGDSMGYTF.